A single sample is the source of the 7 T cell receptor beta chains below, sequenced in a study of blood T cell repertoires in COVID-19. Libraries were prepared by immunoSEQ multiplex PCR; TCRdb keeps only in-frame clonotypes and omits some of them. The sample has fewer than 200,000 clones; more than 80% are singletons. The sample consisted of peripheral blood. The receptors derive from a woman of 80 years or more with COVID-19, enrolled during active disease.

The chain couples TRBV19 to TRBJ2-7, with TRBD1 identical over 9 bases. The CDR3 has 15 residues. The trim removed 5 bases at V and 2 bases at J, leaving 7 bases unmatched. Germline V lookup: CDR1 LNHDA, CDR2 SQIVND (reference sequence). CDR3 in amino acids: CASSAGQGRAYEQYF. In DNA, the CDR3 is TGTGCCAGTAGTGCTGGACAGGGGCGCGCCTACGAGCAGTACTTC.

The chain employs TRBV11-3 and TRBJ2-6, with a weak D call TRBD2 (6 bases). The CDR3 contains 14 residues. Germline V gene lookup returns CDR1 SGHNT and CDR2 YENEEA. The V end was cut by 6 bases, the J end by 4 bases, with 10 bases between. The CDR3 region has the DNA TGTGCCAGCAGTACTAGCTCCGGGGCCAACGTCCTGACTTTC. As protein: CASSTSSGANVLTF.

CDR3 coding DNA: TGTGCCAGCAGCTTAGCTCGTCTCACAGATACGCAGTATTTT. This gives the protein CASSLARLTDTQYF. The gene calls are TRBV7-2 and TRBJ2-3; D remains unclear. From germline, CDR1 is SGHTA and CDR2 FQGNSA. The CDR3 loop spans 14 amino acids. Trimming removed 0 bases at V and 2 bases at J, with 6 bases between.

This clone was counted once. The gene calls are TRBV6-1 and TRBJ1-4; 7 positions agree with TRBD1. This CDR3 spans 14 amino acids. Trimming at V came to 5 bases and at J to 4 bases, leaving 4 bases not matched to a gene. Germline V gives CDR1 MNHNS, CDR2 SASEGT. The CDR3 is CASSWGQNNEKLFF. The DNA of the CDR3 is TGTGCCAGCAGTTGGGGACAGAATAATGAAAAACTGTTTTTT.

J is TRBJ2-3 and V is TRBV5-6, with 10 bases lining up with TRBD2. Germline lookup yields CDR1 SGHDT and CDR2 YYEEEE. J was trimmed by 2 bases and V by 1 base; bases with no gene match: 4. CDR3 length: 16 amino acids. This chain's CDR3 is CASSLRLAGVTDTQYF. As DNA, the CDR3 is TGTGCCAGCAGCTTGCGTCTAGCGGGAGTCACAGATACGCAGTATTTT.

The chain is built from TRBV21-1 and TRBJ2-1; the table's TRBD1 call for D was not verified on the DNA. TRBV21-1 is a known pseudogene. The CDR3 contains 23 residues. CDR3 sequence: CASSKVAPKPTRTGTPDTFEQFF. In DNA, the CDR3 is TGTGCCAGCAGCAAAGTCGCACCAAAGCCCACCAGAACCGGGACACCAGATACGTTCGAGCAGTTCTTC.

This rearrangement joins TRBV4-1 to TRBJ2-2; the D gene is possibly TRBD2 (5 bases). V shed 6 bases and J shed 6 bases, with 17 bases lying between them. Per germline, CDR1 MGHRA and CDR2 YSYEKL. The CDR3 consists of 15 residues. The CDR3 DNA sequence: TGCGCCAGCAGGGAGGAACCTCACATAGCCGGGGAGCTGTTTTTT. Its translation is CASREEPHIAGELFF.